This TCR beta chain was obtained from a study of control samples from healthy donors and cancer patients. TCRdb keeps only in-frame clones here, not all; method: immunoSEQ multiplex PCR. The profile covers about 130,000 clones, with roughly 94% appearing a single time and 13% to 15% taken by the ten largest. The CDR3 sequence is 15 residues long. Trimming removed 2 bases at V and 5 bases at J, with 15 bases between. Germline CDR1 and CDR2: MNHEY and SVGAGI. The material sequenced was PBMCs. This receptor was identified in a man in his 60s with colorectal cancer. The chain uses TRBV6-5 and TRBJ1-1; weak D call: TRBD1 (6 bases). CDR3 nucleotide sequence: TGTGCCAGCAGTTACGAAGGGGGGCTGACTACTGAAGCTTTCTTT. It specifies CASSYEGGLTTEAFF.